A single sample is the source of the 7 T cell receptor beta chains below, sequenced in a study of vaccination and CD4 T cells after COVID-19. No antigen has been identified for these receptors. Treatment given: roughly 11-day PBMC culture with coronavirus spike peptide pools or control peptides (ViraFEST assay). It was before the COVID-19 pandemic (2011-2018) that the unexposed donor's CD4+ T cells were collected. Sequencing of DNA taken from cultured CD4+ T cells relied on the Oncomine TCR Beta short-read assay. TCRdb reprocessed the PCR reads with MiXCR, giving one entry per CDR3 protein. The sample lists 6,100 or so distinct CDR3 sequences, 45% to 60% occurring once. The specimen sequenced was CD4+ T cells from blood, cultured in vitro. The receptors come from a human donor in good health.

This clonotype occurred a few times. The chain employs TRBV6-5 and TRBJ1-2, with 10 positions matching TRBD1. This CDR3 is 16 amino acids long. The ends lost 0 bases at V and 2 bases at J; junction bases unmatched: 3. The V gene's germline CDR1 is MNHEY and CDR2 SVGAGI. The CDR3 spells CASSYSRTGGNYGYTF. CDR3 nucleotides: TGTGCCAGCAGTTACTCCCGGACAGGGGGGAACTATGGCTACACCTTC.

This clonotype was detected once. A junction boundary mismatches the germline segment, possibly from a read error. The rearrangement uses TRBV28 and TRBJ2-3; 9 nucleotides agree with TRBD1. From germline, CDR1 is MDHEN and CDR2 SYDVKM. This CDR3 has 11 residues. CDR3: CASSTGTGKLF. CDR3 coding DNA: TGTGCCAGCAGCACCGGGACAGGGAAACTTTTT. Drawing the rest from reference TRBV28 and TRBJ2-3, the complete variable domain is DVKVTQSSRYLVKRTGEKVFLECVQDMDHENMFWYRQDPGLGLRLIYFSYDVKMKEKGDIPEGYSVSREKKERFSLILESASTNQTSMYLCASSTGTGKLFGPGTRLTVL.

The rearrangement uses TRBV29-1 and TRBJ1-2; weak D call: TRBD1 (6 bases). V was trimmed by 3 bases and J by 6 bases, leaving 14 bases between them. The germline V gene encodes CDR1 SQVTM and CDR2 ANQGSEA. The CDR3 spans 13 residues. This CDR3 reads CSVEPYTGNGYTF. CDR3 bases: TGCAGCGTTGAGCCATATACAGGGAATGGCTACACCTTC.

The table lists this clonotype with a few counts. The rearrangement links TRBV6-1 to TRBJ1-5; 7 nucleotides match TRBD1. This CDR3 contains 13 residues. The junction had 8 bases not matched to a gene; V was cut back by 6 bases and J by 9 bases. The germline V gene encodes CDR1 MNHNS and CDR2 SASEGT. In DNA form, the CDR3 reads TGTGCCAGCAGCCTCGGGACAGCCGGGCCCCAGCATTTT. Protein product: CASSLGTAGPQHF.

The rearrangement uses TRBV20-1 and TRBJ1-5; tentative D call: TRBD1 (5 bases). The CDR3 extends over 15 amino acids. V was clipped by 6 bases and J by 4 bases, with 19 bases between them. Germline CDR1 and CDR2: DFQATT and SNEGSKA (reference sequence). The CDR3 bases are TGCAGTGCCGAAAGATTAGGGCAGGGAAATCAGCCCCAGCATTTT. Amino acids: CSAERLGQGNQPQHF.

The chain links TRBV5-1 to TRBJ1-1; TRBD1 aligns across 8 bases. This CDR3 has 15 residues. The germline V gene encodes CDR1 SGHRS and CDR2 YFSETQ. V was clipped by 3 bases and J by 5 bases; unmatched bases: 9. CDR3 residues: CASSSSPRQGTEAFF. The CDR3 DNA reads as TGCGCCAGCAGCTCTTCCCCCCGACAGGGGACTGAAGCTTTCTTT.

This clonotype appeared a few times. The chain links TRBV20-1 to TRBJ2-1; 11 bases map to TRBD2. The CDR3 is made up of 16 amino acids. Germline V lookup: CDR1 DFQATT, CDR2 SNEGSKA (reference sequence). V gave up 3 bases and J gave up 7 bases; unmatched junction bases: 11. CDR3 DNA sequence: TGCAGTGCTAGGGGGGCTAGCGGGGGGTCTCGGAATGAGCAGTTCTTC. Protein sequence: CSARGASGGSRNEQFF.